The T cell receptor beta chain described here comes from a study of blood T cell repertoires in COVID-19. CDR3 length equals 16 residues. Germline loops: CDR1 LNHNV, CDR2 YYDKDF (reference sequence). V was shortened by 5 bases and J by 2 bases, with 18 bases between the two germline ends. Profiled with immunoSEQ multiplex PCR; TCRdb holds only in-frame clones, not every one. The sample consists of tens of thousands of clones, about 81% of them appearing once. V gene TRBV15 combines with J gene TRBJ1-2; no reliable D call. The sample taken for sequencing was peripheral blood. The TCR sequence derives from a human donor in a cohort sampled during active COVID-19. CDR3 DNA: TGTGCCACCAGCGGTCGGGTACGGCAGATCAACTATGGCTACACCTTC. It translates to CATSGRVRQINYGYTF.